This T cell receptor beta chain was identified in a study of cytomegalovirus exposure and HLA in healthy donors. On the study more broadly: The study's early data release held approximately 91 million unique TCRs from HLA-typed donors.

As concerns this clone: Its specificity is unknown.

Notes on the study in general: Most CMV-associated TCR beta chains appeared HLA-restricted in a later analysis. The classifier was said to identify cytomegalovirus status with high specificity and sensitivity.

The CDR3 runs 17 residues. CDR1 and CDR2 (germline): SEHNR, FQNEAQ (reference sequence). The V end was cut by 5 bases, the J end by 0 bases, with 18 bases between. PCR used 60 Vbeta primers and 13 Jbeta primers. Sequenced by immunoSEQ multiplex PCR; TCRdb stores in-frame clones only, minus some. This table holds about 100,000 clones, 65% to 80% found once. The J gene is TRBJ2-3, the V gene TRBV7-9, with D tentatively TRBD1 (5 bases). The material sequenced was PBMCs. This clonotype was sampled from a woman aged 65 to 85 in good health and CMV-seropositive. DNA for the CDR3: TGTGCCAGCAGCCCCAAAACAGGACAACATAGCACAGATACGCAGTATTTT. Translation: CASSPKTGQHSTDTQYF.